The subject of this entry is one T cell receptor beta chain. This entry is derived from a study of blood T cell repertoires in COVID-19. Overall study context: Material from acute and convalescent COVID-19 was sourced from the United States, Italy and Spain. Sample material is recorded as cDNA or gDNA derived from T cells, B-cell-depleted T cells, or PBMCs.

Per the original data handling: Scientists estimated how many nucleated cells there were by amplifying reference gene primers. Using immunoSEQ multiplex PCR, the repertoire was profiled, and TCRdb retains in-frame clones only, with some absent. V and J calls and clone size are as listed in that table; D and trimming were resolved from the DNA. This sample yields about 33,000 clones, of which about 91% are seen a single time; roughly 6.3% belongs to the top ten. The TCR comes from a human donor in a cohort sampled during active COVID-19. The specimen sequenced was peripheral blood.

Here the CDR3 reads CASSPQGAADTQYF. The CDR3 DNA is TGTGCCAGCAGCCCGCAGGGGGCGGCAGATACGCAGTATTTT. V gene TRBV11-2 combines with J gene TRBJ2-3; 8 nucleotides match TRBD1. The CDR3 is 14 amino acids. The V gene's germline CDR1 is SGHAT and CDR2 FQNNGV. The trim removed 5 bases at V and 4 bases at J, leaving 5 bases unmatched.